This T cell receptor beta chain was retrieved from a study of T cell changes during pregnancy in multiple sclerosis. This clone was recorded once. Germline CDR1 is KGHSH and CDR2 is LQKENI. V shed 3 bases, J shed 0 bases, and the junction held 1 base outside the gene matches. The CDR3 totals 15 residues. Profiling relied on immunoSEQ multiplex PCR, and the TCRdb table lists in-frame clones only, not all of them. Of fewer than 75,000 clones detected, approximately 89% appear once; the ten largest clones hold over 1.1%. The chain recombines TRBV18 with TRBJ2-7; 11 nucleotides match TRBD1. The starting material was peripheral blood, obtained in the second trimester of pregnancy. The receptor comes from a female donor with multiple sclerosis, enrolled in a pregnancy study. CDR3 amino acids: CASSPGQGVSYEQYF. The CDR3 DNA follows: TGTGCCAGCTCACCGGGACAGGGGGTCTCCTACGAGCAGTACTTC.